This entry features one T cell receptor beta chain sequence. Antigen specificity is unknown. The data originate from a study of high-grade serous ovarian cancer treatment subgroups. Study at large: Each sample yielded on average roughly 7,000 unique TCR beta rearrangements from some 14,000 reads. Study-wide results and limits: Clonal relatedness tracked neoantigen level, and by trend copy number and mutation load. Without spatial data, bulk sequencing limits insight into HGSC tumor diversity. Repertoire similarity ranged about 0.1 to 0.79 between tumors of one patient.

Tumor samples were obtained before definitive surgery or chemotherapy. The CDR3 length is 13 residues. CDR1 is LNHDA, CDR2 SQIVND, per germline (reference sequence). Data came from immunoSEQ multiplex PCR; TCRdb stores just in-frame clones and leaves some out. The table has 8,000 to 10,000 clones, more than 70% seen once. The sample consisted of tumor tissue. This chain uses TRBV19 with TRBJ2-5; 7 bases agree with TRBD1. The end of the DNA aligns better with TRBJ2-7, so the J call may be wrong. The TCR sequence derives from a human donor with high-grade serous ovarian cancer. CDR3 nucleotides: TGTGCCAGTAGTATGACAGGGAGACGCGAGCAGTACTTC. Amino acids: CASSMTGRREQYF.